Below are 22 T cell receptor beta chains sequenced from a single sample in a study of T cell responses to AZD1222 COVID-19 vaccine. Data came from immunoSEQ multiplex PCR; TCRdb stores just in-frame clones and leaves some out. The data contain approximately 110,000 clones, around 83% of them singletons. The source material was peripheral blood, sampled 28 days after the second AZD1222 dose. All receptors come from an adult who received the AZD1222 COVID-19 vaccine.

This chain uses TRBV7-2 with TRBJ2-7; 9 bases fit TRBD2. Germline-derived CDR1 and CDR2 are SGHTA and FQGNSA. The trim removed 6 bases at V and 6 bases at J, leaving 6 bases unmatched. The CDR3 runs 13 residues. CDR3 in amino acids: CASSPGLAVEQYF. CDR3 nucleotide sequence: TGTGCCAGCAGTCCGGGACTAGCTGTCGAGCAGTACTTC.

There are a few counts of this clone. The rearrangement links TRBV5-6 to TRBJ1-3; tentatively, D is TRBD1 (5 bases). V was shortened by 0 bases and J by 2 bases, with 9 bases between the two germline ends. Germline CDR1 reads SGHDT; CDR2 reads YYEEEE. The CDR3 covers 15 residues. DNA for the CDR3: TGTGCCAGCAGCTTGGAGGGGCCCGCTGGAAACACCATATATTTT. Its translation: CASSLEGPAGNTIYF.

This chain links TRBV3-1 (or the pseudogene TRBV3-2) with TRBJ2-2; TRBD1 might be the D (6 bases). The CDR3 runs to 14 residues. CDR1 is LGHDT, CDR2 YNNKEL, per germline (reference sequence). The ends were cut back, 4 bases at V and 6 bases at J, with 12 bases in the middle. The CDR3 coding sequence is TGTGCCAGCAGCCTCACAGGGATGTCCGGGGAGCTGTTTTTT. The encoded protein is CASSLTGMSGELFF.

The chain uses TRBV11-2 and TRBJ1-1; tentative D call: TRBD1 (5 bases). This CDR3 region has 16 residues. Per germline, CDR1 SGHAT and CDR2 FQNNGV. V dropped 3 bases and J dropped 6 bases, with 20 bases sitting between them. The DNA for the CDR3 is TGTGCCAGCAGCTTGGCCGGGACGTCACTCAGGCCTGAAGCTTTCTTT. This encodes CASSLAGTSLRPEAFF.

This chain links TRBV7-9 with TRBJ1-3; D perhaps matches TRBD1 (6 bases). V was cut by 5 bases and J by 4 bases, with 21 bases left in between. The CDR3 covers 17 residues. Germline V gives CDR1 SEHNR, CDR2 FQNEAQ (reference sequence). The CDR3 DNA reads TGTGCCAGCAGCACCCCCCCCGGACAGACAGGAGGAAACACCATATATTTT. Translated, it gives CASSTPPGQTGGNTIYF.

The chain combines TRBV5-6 with TRBJ1-2, with 10 bases that match TRBD1. Germline-derived CDR1 and CDR2 are SGHDT and YYEEEE. This CDR3 has 16 amino acids. Germline trimming cut 2 bases from V and 1 base from J; bases unmatched to any gene: 5. This CDR3 reads CASSFGTGVFNYGYTF. The CDR3, as DNA: TGTGCCAGCAGCTTCGGGACAGGGGTTTTTAACTATGGCTACACCTTC.

The chain uses TRBV11-2 and TRBJ2-7; the match to TRBD1 covers 10 bases. The CDR3 runs 15 residues. Per the germline V gene, CDR1 is SGHAT and CDR2 is FQNNGV. The junction had 4 bases not matched to a gene; V was cut back by 2 bases and J by 3 bases. In nucleotides, the CDR3 is TGTGCCAGCAGCTTACTCCGGGACAGGGGCTACGAGCAGTACTTC. This sequence encodes CASSLLRDRGYEQYF.

The chain couples TRBV6-5 to TRBJ2-7; D perhaps matches TRBD1 (6 bases). V lost 7 bases and J lost 1, with 11 bases in between. From germline, CDR1 is MNHEY and CDR2 SVGAGI. This CDR3 spans 13 amino acids. CDR3 sequence: CASTSGTSYEQYF. The DNA for the CDR3 is TGTGCCAGCACCTCCGGGACATCCTACGAGCAGTACTTC.

The chain uses TRBV19 and TRBJ1-1; unclear D gene. The V end lost 5 bases, the J end lost 1 base, and 8 bases lay between the germline ends. The CDR3 length is 13 residues. Germline assignment: CDR1 LNHDA and CDR2 SQIVND (reference sequence). The CDR3 coding sequence is TGTGCCAGTAGTGAGGGAGCGAACACTGAAGCTTTCTTT. Its protein is CASSEGANTEAFF.

This sequence joins TRBV27 and TRBJ1-1; D gene unclear. The CDR3 contains 14 residues. Deletions cut 3 bases from V and 0 bases from J, with 8 bases between. Germline CDR1 reads MNHEY; CDR2 reads SMNVEV (reference sequence). CDR3 DNA: TGTGCCAGCAGTTTGGCAGCCCTGAACACTGAAGCTTTCTTT. Protein product: CASSLAALNTEAFF.

This clone appeared a single time. This chain uses TRBV27 with TRBJ2-7; D gene uncertain. This CDR3 has 13 amino acids. V dropped 1 base and J dropped 2 bases, with 6 bases sitting between them. Per the germline V gene, CDR1 is MNHEY and CDR2 is SMNVEV (reference sequence). The CDR3, as DNA: TGTGCCAGCAGTTTATTGTCTCCCTACGAGCAGTACTTC. It specifies CASSLLSPYEQYF.

This clone was counted once. The chain has TRBV7-9 and TRBJ2-3; tentative D call: TRBD2 (6 bases). Germline CDR1 is SEHNR and CDR2 is FQNEAQ (reference sequence). V was clipped by 4 bases and J by 1 base, with 15 bases between them. The length of the CDR3 is 16 residues. CDR3 DNA sequence: TGTGCCAGCAGCTCTTTAGGAGGGCTCGGCACAGATACGCAGTATTTT. Translating it yields CASSSLGGLGTDTQYF. The entire variable domain, with the rest obtained from reference TRBV7-9 and TRBJ2-3, is as follows: DTGVSQNPRHKITKRGQNVTFRCDPISEHNRLYWYRQTLGQGPEFLTYFQNEAQLEKSRLLSDRFSAERPKGSFSTLEIQRTEQGDSAMYLCASSSLGGLGTDTQYFGPGTRLTVL.

This sequence joins TRBV11-2 and TRBJ1-6; D not certain. Trimming stripped 0 bases from V and 6 bases from J, with 9 bases between. The CDR3 has 15 amino acids. Germline V lookup: CDR1 SGHAT, CDR2 FQNNGV. The CDR3 bases are TGTGCCAGCAGCTTAGATGGGAGGGTTAATTCACCCCTCCACTTT. Its translation: CASSLDGRVNSPLHF. Complete variable domain (other parts from reference TRBV11-2 and TRBJ1-6): EAGVAQSPRYKIIEKRQSVAFWCNPISGHATLYWYQQILGQGPKLLIQFQNNGVVDDSQLPKDRFSAERLKGVDSTLKIQPAKLEDSAVYLCASSLDGRVNSPLHFGNGTRLTVT.

The J gene is TRBJ1-6, the V gene TRBV4-2, with D uncertain. The CDR3 covers 14 residues. In germline, CDR1 is LGHNA, CDR2 YNFKEQ. Between the trimmed V and J ends, which lost 0 bases and 8 bases, there was a span of 8 bases. The CDR3 spells CASSQEGSYSPLHF. CDR3 DNA sequence: TGTGCCAGCAGCCAAGAGGGATCGTATTCACCCCTCCACTTT.

This chain connects TRBV2 to TRBJ2-7, with D uncertain. The J call is uncertain, as TRBJ2-5 better fits the DNA end. CDR1 and CDR2 from the germline V gene are SNHLY and FYNNEI. This CDR3 region has 12 residues. The CDR3 nucleotides are TGTGCCAGCGATCCTTTCACCGGGACCCAGTACTTC. The encoded protein is CASDPFTGTQYF.

The V gene is TRBV5-6, the J gene TRBJ1-4; possible D gene TRBD1, 5 bases. The CDR3 has 17 amino acids. The V end lost 3 bases, the J end lost 8 bases, and 23 bases lay between the germline ends. From germline, CDR1 is SGHDT and CDR2 YYEEEE. The DNA of the CDR3 is TGTGCCAGCAGCTCCACGAGTCGAGGAATCGCAGGGGAAAAACTGTTTTTT. Its translation is CASSSTSRGIAGEKLFF.

The J gene is TRBJ1-6, the V gene TRBV19, with D perhaps TRBD1 (6 bases). The V and J ends lost 7 bases and 6 bases respectively, with 10 bases between them. Germline-derived CDR1 and CDR2 are LNHDA and SQIVND (reference sequence). This CDR3 is 13 amino acids long. In DNA form, the CDR3 reads TGTGCCAGTACGGGGGCAAGTAATTCACCCCTCCACTTT. As protein: CASTGASNSPLHF.

This clone was seen once. CDR3 residues: CASSENTVGNTEAFF. In DNA form, the CDR3 reads TGTGCCAGCAGTGAGAATACTGTAGGGAACACTGAAGCTTTCTTT. The chain combines TRBV6-4 with TRBJ1-1; D ambiguous. V was pared by 3 bases and J by 1 base, with 12 bases between. Germline lookup yields CDR1 MRHNA and CDR2 SNTAGT. The CDR3 totals 15 residues.

This sequence joins TRBV5-1 and TRBJ1-1; 8 nucleotides align to TRBD1. Germline lookup yields CDR1 SGHRS and CDR2 YFSETQ. This CDR3 contains 15 residues. Trimming at V came to 9 bases and at J to 4 bases, leaving 14 bases not matched to a gene. CDR3 sequence (DNA): TGCGCCACCACCTGGGGAGACAGGGGAGGCACTGAAGCTTTCTTT. Translation: CATTWGDRGGTEAFF.

The CDR3 spells CASSDSDRASPLHF. In DNA form, the CDR3 reads TGTGCCAGCAGTGACTCGGACAGGGCCTCACCCCTCCACTTT. This chain uses TRBV6-4 with TRBJ1-6; 8 positions agree with TRBD1. The germline gives CDR1 MRHNA, CDR2 SNTAGT. After removal of 0 bases from V and 10 bases from J, the junction contained 2 bases not matched to a gene. The CDR3 spans 14 residues.

The chain is built from TRBV12-3 or TRBV12-4 and TRBJ1-5, with D unresolved. The V end lost 3 bases, the J end lost 5 bases, and 8 bases lay between the germline ends. This CDR3 is 13 amino acids long. This CDR3 reads CASSFTTDQPQHF. The CDR3 DNA follows: TGTGCCAGCAGTTTCACGACTGATCAGCCCCAGCATTTT.

Here the CDR3 reads CASSLVGEVLAGLGQFF. The CDR3 DNA follows: TGTGCCAGCAGCTTGGTTGGGGAGGTACTAGCGGGGTTAGGGCAGTTCTTC. The V call is TRBV5-6, the J call TRBJ2-1; 10 bases line up with TRBD2. Germline lookup yields CDR1 SGHDT and CDR2 YYEEEE. This CDR3 comprises 17 residues. V shed 0 bases and J 12 bases; nucleotides not matched to a gene: 15.